The present T cell receptor beta chain was sequenced within a study of blood T cells in healthy people across ages. The CDR3 runs 13 residues. Per germline, CDR1 SGHTA and CDR2 FQGNSA. The V end was cut by 3 bases, the J end by 4 bases, with 10 bases between. Total RNA, at least 6 micrograms per sample, was extracted from PBMCs. Combining a sample-barcoded 5' primer with a J-beta primer mix, a second PCR ran for roughly 7 to 12 cycles. TCRdb redid the calling of the 5' RACE reads with MiXCR, one entry per CDR3 protein. Of roughly 1,700,000 distinct CDR3 sequences detected, 28% appear once; the ten largest clones hold more than 6%. This clonotype was found many times.

The TCR originated in a woman in her twenties or thirties in good health. Input material: blood. The chain carries TRBV7-2 and TRBJ2-7; D gene unclear. CDR3 amino acids: CASSLNGKYEQYF. The CDR3 DNA sequence: TGTGCCAGCAGCTTGAACGGTAAATACGAGCAGTACTTC. The full variable domain, in which reference TRBV7-2 and TRBJ2-7 provide the parts outside the CDR3, is GAGVSQSPSNKVTEKGKDVELRCDPISGHTALYWYRQSLGQGLEFLIYFQGNSAPDKSGLPSDRFSAERTGGSVSTLTIQRTQQEDSAVYLCASSLNGKYEQYFGPGTRLTVT.